Following are 21 T cell receptor beta chains from one sample sequenced in a study of T cell responses to AZD1222 COVID-19 vaccine. The data were produced by immunoSEQ multiplex PCR, yet TCRdb's version contains in-frame clones alone and is incomplete. The sample records some 140,000 clones, 92% being singletons. Sequences were derived from peripheral blood, sampled on day 0 of AZD1222 vaccination. These TCRs come from an adult in good health.

This chain links TRBV6-2 or TRBV6-3 with TRBJ2-7, with 7 nucleotides matching TRBD1. This CDR3 is built from 17 residues. In germline, CDR1 is MNHEY, CDR2 SVGEGT. The ends lost 6 bases at V and 4 bases at J; junction bases unmatched: 18. The CDR3 region has the DNA TGTGCCAGCAGCTTAATCCGGGACAGTCCTTTAGGGTACGAGCAGTACTTC. The encoded protein is CASSLIRDSPLGYEQYF.

This clone came up once. The rearrangement uses TRBV9 and TRBJ1-1; TRBD1 might be the D (5 bases). Trimming stripped 4 bases from V and 4 bases from J, with 17 bases between. The germline V gene has CDR1 SGDLS and CDR2 YYNGEE. The CDR3 totals 15 residues. The CDR3 DNA reads as TGTGCCAGCAGCAGGTCAGGGTTAAGTGCCACTGAAGCTTTCTTT. Its translation: CASSRSGLSATEAFF.

The gene calls are TRBV5-6 and TRBJ1-2; TRBD1 agrees at 9 bases. Germline V gene sequence: CDR1 SGHDT, CDR2 YYEEEE. This CDR3 has 14 residues. V dropped 4 bases and J dropped 3; count of bases not matched to a gene: 4. The chain's CDR3 is CASSLGQGDYGYTF. CDR3 nucleotide sequence: TGTGCCAGCAGCCTGGGACAGGGAGACTATGGCTACACCTTC.

The chain couples TRBV9 to TRBJ2-2; TRBD2 might be the D (5 bases). The CDR3 length is 17 residues. Germline V gene lookup returns CDR1 SGDLS and CDR2 YYNGEE. With 0 bases removed from V and 0 bases from J, the gap between germline ends came to 12 bases. As DNA, the CDR3 is TGTGCCAGCAGCGTAGCTCGACACGGGACGAACACCGGGGAGCTGTTTTTT. Translated: CASSVARHGTNTGELFF.

V usage is TRBV18 and J usage is TRBJ1-1; maybe TRBD1 (6 bases). V shed 3 bases and J shed 8 bases, with 19 bases lying between them. The CDR3 covers 15 residues. Germline values: CDR1 KGHSH, CDR2 LQKENI. The CDR3 DNA follows: TGTGCCAGCTCACCCCCGCGCAGGGGACGAAAAGAAGCTTTCTTT. Translating gives CASSPPRRGRKEAFF.

This clone has more than one count but fewer than ten. The CDR3 reads CASSLASGITDTQYF. The CDR3 DNA reads TGCGCCAGCAGCTTGGCTAGCGGGATCACAGATACGCAGTATTTT. This chain joins TRBV5-1 and TRBJ2-3, with 9 bases fitting TRBD2. Germline loops: CDR1 SGHRS, CDR2 YFSETQ. This CDR3 region has 15 residues. V trimming: 0 bases; J trimming: 2 bases; junction bases outside the gene matches: 1. Filled out from reference TRBV5-1 and TRBJ2-3, the complete variable domain reads KAGVTQTPRYLIKTRGQQVTLSCSPISGHRSVSWYQQTPGQGLQFLFEYFSETQRNKGNFPGRFSGRQFSNSRSEMNVSTLELGDSALYLCASSLASGITDTQYFGPGTRLTVL.

The rearrangement links TRBV5-8 to TRBJ2-2; perhaps TRBD1 as D (5 bases). This CDR3 is built from 19 residues. Between the trimmed V and J ends, which lost 3 bases and 1 base, there was a span of 22 bases. The germline CDR1 and CDR2 sequences are SGHTS and YDEGEE. CDR3 protein: CASSSVPNPWTRNTGELFF. CDR3 sequence (DNA): TGTGCCAGCAGCTCGGTCCCGAACCCGTGGACAAGGAACACCGGGGAGCTGTTTTTT.

The J gene is TRBJ2-5, the V gene TRBV30; 13 nucleotides match TRBD2. J lost 4 bases, V lost 3 bases, and 5 bases had no gene match. This CDR3 spans 15 amino acids. Germline V gene data show CDR1 as GTSNPN and CDR2 as SVGIG (reference sequence). CDR3 protein: CAWRGRTSGRETQYF. The DNA of the CDR3 is TGTGCCTGGAGGGGTCGGACTAGCGGGAGAGAGACCCAGTACTTC.

The gene calls are TRBV29-1 and TRBJ2-7; D possibly uses TRBD1 or TRBD2 (5 bases each). Germline V gene data show CDR1 as SQVTM and CDR2 as ANQGSEA. The CDR3 is 13 residues long. V shed 6 bases and J shed 6 bases, with 18 bases lying between them. CDR3: CSVQHGAFGEQYF. The CDR3 region has the DNA TGCAGCGTACAACACGGGGCCTTTGGCGAGCAGTACTTC.

The chain recombines TRBV5-1 with TRBJ2-5; 9 positions match TRBD2. CDR3 length: 15 amino acids. V lost 0 bases to trimming and J lost 3 bases; unmatched junction nucleotides: 3. CDR1 is SGHRS and CDR2 is YFSETQ in the germline V gene. This CDR3 is CASSLVVAGEETQYF. The CDR3 coding sequence is TGCGCCAGCAGCTTGGTGGTAGCGGGAGAAGAGACCCAGTACTTC. The full variable domain, with the rest looked up from reference TRBV5-1 and TRBJ2-5, is KAGVTQTPRYLIKTRGQQVTLSCSPISGHRSVSWYQQTPGQGLQFLFEYFSETQRNKGNFPGRFSGRQFSNSRSEMNVSTLELGDSALYLCASSLVVAGEETQYFGPGTRLLVL.

V usage is TRBV5-1 and J usage is TRBJ1-3; D unresolved. The CDR3 is 14 residues long. Germline CDR1 SGHRS, CDR2 YFSETQ. V lost 4 bases to trimming and J lost 4 bases, with 12 bases between them. CDR3 amino acids: CASSLRESGNTIYF. The CDR3 region has the DNA TGCGCCAGCAGCCTAAGGGAGTCCGGAAACACCATATATTTT.

The chain has TRBV7-4 and TRBJ1-5; 7 nucleotides line up with TRBD1. The V and J ends lost 6 bases and 5 bases, in that order; junction bases with no gene match: 13. This CDR3 is built from 16 residues. CDR1 SGHVT and CDR2 SQSDAQ come from the germline V gene. DNA for the CDR3: TGTGCCAGCAGGCAGACAGGGTCTCCTTCGGATCAGCCCCAGCATTTT. It yields the protein CASRQTGSPSDQPQHF. Together with reference TRBV7-4 and TRBJ1-5, the CDR3 gives the full variable domain: GAGVSQSPRYKVAKRGRDVALRCDSISGHVTLYWYRQTLGQGSEVLTYSQSDAQRDKSGRPSGRFSAERPERSVSTLKIQRTEQGDSAVYLCASRQTGSPSDQPQHFGDGTRLSIL.

The sample holds one count of this clone. The rearrangement uses TRBV21-1 and TRBJ1-2. TRBV21-1 is assigned pseudogene status. The CDR3 length is 12 residues. CDR3 residues: CASLPWNYGYTF. CDR3 nucleotides: TGTGCCAGTCTCCCATGGAACTATGGCTACACCTTC.

This chain connects TRBV19 to TRBJ1-1, with D perhaps TRBD1 (6 bases). The CDR3 length is 12 residues. V shed 3 bases and J shed 10 bases, with 12 bases lying between them. Per the germline V gene, CDR1 is LNHDA and CDR2 is SQIVND (reference sequence). The CDR3 DNA sequence: TGTGCCAGTAGTATTCCAGGGGCGGGAGCTTTCTTT. Translation: CASSIPGAGAFF.

The V call is TRBV10-3, the J call TRBJ2-2; 8 nucleotides agree with TRBD2. The CDR3 extends over 17 amino acids. V lost 3 bases and J lost 1; bases outside the gene matches: 7. CDR1 is ENHRY, CDR2 SYGVKD, per germline. CDR3 residues: CAISETSGSLNTGELFF. The DNA of the CDR3 is TGTGCCATCAGTGAAACAAGCGGGAGTTTGAACACCGGGGAGCTGTTTTTT.

The chain couples TRBV30 to TRBJ1-1; D remains unclear. V was pared by 7 bases and J by 7 bases, with 19 bases between. This CDR3 contains 13 residues. Per the germline V gene, CDR1 is GTSNPN and CDR2 is SVGIG (reference sequence). CDR3 sequence (DNA): TGTGCCTCCTCCCCTTCCGTACAGAGTGAAGCTTTCTTT. Amino acid sequence: CASSPSVQSEAFF.

In regard to this clone: The sample has other DNA sequences that encode this CDR3 too. This chain connects TRBV6-5 to TRBJ1-5; the match to TRBD1 covers 8 bases. Germline loops: CDR1 MNHEY, CDR2 SVGAGI. V gave up 6 bases and J gave up 7 bases; unmatched junction bases: 2. This CDR3 has 12 residues. The CDR3 is CASSPGGQPQHF. The CDR3 bases are TGTGCCAGCAGCCCAGGGGGCCAGCCCCAGCATTTT.

The chain is built from TRBV30 and TRBJ1-4, with a possible D match to TRBD1 (5 bases). The V and J ends lost 5 bases and 4 bases respectively, with 8 bases between them. The CDR3 runs to 12 residues. Germline V lookup: CDR1 GTSNPN, CDR2 SVGIG (reference sequence). CDR3 DNA: TGTGCCTGGGACAGCCGTAATGAAAAACTGTTTTTT. Protein product: CAWDSRNEKLFF.

The chain employs TRBV27 and TRBJ1-3, with TRBD1 as a possible D gene (6 bases). CDR1 is MNHEY and CDR2 is SMNVEV in the germline V gene (reference sequence). V dropped 6 bases and J dropped 4 bases, with 13 bases sitting between them. CDR3 length equals 14 residues. This CDR3 reads CASSLRGPGNTIYF. CDR3 DNA: TGTGCCAGCAGCCTCAGGGGACCCGGAAACACCATATATTTT.

This rearrangement joins TRBV5-4 to TRBJ2-2; 7 nucleotides agree with TRBD2. The V and J ends lost 3 bases and 3 bases, in that order; junction bases with no gene match: 8. There are 16 residues in the CDR3. Per the germline V gene, CDR1 is SGHNT and CDR2 is YYREEE (reference sequence). The CDR3 DNA reads as TGTGCCAGCAGCTACTCTAGCGGACCGCACACCGGGGAGCTGTTTTTT. Translated, it gives CASSYSSGPHTGELFF.

The chain has TRBV7-8 and TRBJ2-1; D is perhaps TRBD1 (6 bases). This CDR3 region has 15 residues. V was pared by 2 bases and J by 2 bases, with 10 bases between. Germline V CDR1 and CDR2: SGHVS, FQNEAQ. CDR3: CASSLMAGAYNEQFF. CDR3 DNA: TGTGCCAGCAGCTTAATGGCAGGGGCCTACAATGAGCAGTTCTTC.